These T cell receptor beta chains were read from a single sample in a study of T cells after yellow fever vaccination. TCRdb fed the 5' RACE reads into MiXCR, producing one record per CDR3 protein. The sample carries around 300,000 distinct CDR3 sequences, around 4.5% recorded once. Source: PBMCs, taken 15 days after the yellow fever booster vaccination. These TCRs come from a man aged 18 to 35 who received the YFV17D yellow fever vaccine. Both conserved end residues are part of each CDR3. D genes are given only for firm matches. For some rows the clone size is stated as once, few or many, or as a class when expanded; others skip it.

d_gene: -; abundance: many; v_gene: TRBV7-3; j_gene: TRBJ2-1; CDR3nt: TGTGCCAGCAGCTTAGCGGGGCCTGGGAATGAGCAGTTCTTC; CDR3aa: CASSLAGPGNEQFF
d_gene: -; abundance: many; v_gene: TRBV7-2; j_gene: TRBJ2-6; CDR3nt: TGTGCCAGCAGCTTACGAGGGCCCTTGACTTTC; CDR3aa: CASSLRGPLTF
d_gene: -; abundance: few; v_gene: TRBV4-2; j_gene: TRBJ2-2; CDR3nt: TGTGCCAGCAGCCCCCGGGGCAGCCATGTGGGGGGGGAGCTGTTTTTT; CDR3aa: CASSPRGSHVGGELFF
d_gene: -; abundance: many; v_gene: TRBV12-3/TRBV12-4; j_gene: TRBJ1-1; CDR3nt: TGTGCCAGCAGTTTATTGGGGGGCCAGACTGAAGCTTTCTTT; CDR3aa: CASSLLGGQTEAFF
d_gene: -; abundance: few; v_gene: TRBV10-3; j_gene: TRBJ1-3; CDR3nt: TGTGCCATCAGAGAGAACTCTGGAAACACCATATATTTT; CDR3aa: CAIRENSGNTIYF
d_gene: TRBD2; abundance: many; v_gene: TRBV19; j_gene: TRBJ2-1; CDR3nt: TGTGCCAGTAGTAGGGTCCCTAGCGGGGTGCTTAGCTCCTACAATGAGCAGTTCTTC; CDR3aa: CASSRVPSGVLSSYNEQFF
d_gene: -; abundance: -; v_gene: TRBV6-2/TRBV6-3; j_gene: TRBJ2-1; CDR3nt: TGTGCCAGCAGTTACTCGTCCCAGAATGAGCAGTTCTTC; CDR3aa: CASSYSSQNEQFF
d_gene: TRBD1; abundance: -; v_gene: TRBV7-2; j_gene: TRBJ1-3; CDR3nt: TGTGCCTGCAGTCCTCAGGGGGTCCCCGGAAACACCATATATTTT; CDR3aa: CACSPQGVPGNTIYF
d_gene: -; abundance: -; v_gene: TRBV14; j_gene: TRBJ1-1; CDR3nt: TGTGCCACCTGGGGGTTCAGGGACACTGAAGCTTTCTTT; CDR3aa: CATWGFRDTEAFF
d_gene: -; abundance: many; v_gene: TRBV12-3/TRBV12-4; j_gene: TRBJ2-2; CDR3nt: TGTGCCAGCAGTCCACTCACCGGGGAGCTGTTTTTT; CDR3aa: CASSPLTGELFF
d_gene: TRBD2; abundance: many; v_gene: TRBV5-4; j_gene: TRBJ2-2; CDR3nt: TGTGCCAGCAGCCCCCGGGGGGTAGGCACCGGGGAGCTGTTTTTT; CDR3aa: CASSPRGVGTGELFF
d_gene: -; abundance: many; v_gene: TRBV7-9; j_gene: TRBJ1-2; CDR3nt: TGTGCCAGCAGCTTAGATGTGGCTGTTGGCTACACCTTC; CDR3aa: CASSLDVAVGYTF
d_gene: TRBD1; abundance: -; v_gene: TRBV6-2/TRBV6-3; j_gene: TRBJ2-5; CDR3nt: TGTGCCAGCAGTTTAGGGGACAGGCCGAAAGAGACCCAGTACTTC; CDR3aa: CASSLGDRPKETQYF
d_gene: -; abundance: few; v_gene: TRBV7-9; j_gene: TRBJ2-5; CDR3nt: TGTGCCAGCATCCCAAGAGCCCAAGAGACCCAGTACTTC; CDR3aa: CASIPRAQETQYF
d_gene: -; abundance: -; v_gene: TRBV7-9; j_gene: TRBJ2-7; CDR3nt: TGTGCCAGCAGCACCGGGTCCTCCTACGAGCAGTACTTC; CDR3aa: CASSTGSSYEQYF
d_gene: -; abundance: few; v_gene: TRBV12-3/TRBV12-4; j_gene: TRBJ1-1; CDR3nt: TGTGCCAGCAGTTTAAAGGGAGGCGTCACTGAAGCTTTCTTT; CDR3aa: CASSLKGGVTEAFF
d_gene: TRBD1; abundance: few; v_gene: TRBV20-1; j_gene: TRBJ1-2; CDR3nt: TGCAGTGCGCCTGGTGACAGGGGGCCACGAGATGGCTACACCTTC; CDR3aa: CSAPGDRGPRDGYTF
d_gene: -; abundance: many; v_gene: TRBV6-5; j_gene: TRBJ1-1; CDR3nt: TGCGCCAGCAGCTATGAAGGGAACACTGAAGCTTTCTTT; CDR3aa: CASSYEGNTEAFF
d_gene: -; abundance: many; v_gene: TRBV7-6; j_gene: TRBJ1-4; CDR3nt: TGTGCCAGCAGCTTTGAACCCCTAAACAATGAAAAACTGTTTTTT; CDR3aa: CASSFEPLNNEKLFF
d_gene: -; abundance: few; v_gene: TRBV25-1; j_gene: TRBJ2-3; CDR3nt: TGTGCCAGCAGTGAAAGGCATCAAGCGGCTAGCACAGATACGCAGTATTTT; CDR3aa: CASSERHQAASTDTQYF